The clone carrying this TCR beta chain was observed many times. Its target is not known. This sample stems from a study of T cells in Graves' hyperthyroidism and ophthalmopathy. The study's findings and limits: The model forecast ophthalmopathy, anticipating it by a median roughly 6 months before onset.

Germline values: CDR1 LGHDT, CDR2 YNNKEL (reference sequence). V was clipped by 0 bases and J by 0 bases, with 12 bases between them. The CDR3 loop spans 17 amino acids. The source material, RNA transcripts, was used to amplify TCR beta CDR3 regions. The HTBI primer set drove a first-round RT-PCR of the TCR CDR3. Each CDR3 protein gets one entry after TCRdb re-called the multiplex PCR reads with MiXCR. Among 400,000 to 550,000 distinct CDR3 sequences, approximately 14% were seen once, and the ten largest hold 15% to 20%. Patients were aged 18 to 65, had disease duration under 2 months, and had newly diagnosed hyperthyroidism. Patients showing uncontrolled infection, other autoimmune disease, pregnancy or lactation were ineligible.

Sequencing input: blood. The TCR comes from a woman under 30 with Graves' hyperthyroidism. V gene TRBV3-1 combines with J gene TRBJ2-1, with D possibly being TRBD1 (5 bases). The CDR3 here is CASSQDQGPSSYNEQFF. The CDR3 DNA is TGTGCCAGCAGCCAAGATCAGGGCCCCTCCTCCTACAATGAGCAGTTCTTC.